The rows below give T cell receptor beta chains drawn from one sample of a study of blood T cell repertoires in COVID-19. TCRdb keeps only in-frame clones here, not all; method: immunoSEQ multiplex PCR. The profile covers 65,000 to 95,000 clones, with 85% to 90% appearing a single time and roughly 9% taken by the ten largest. The sample was peripheral blood. These TCRs come from a man older than 75 with acute or convalescent COVID-19. Each CDR3 is given with its conserved first and last residue. The order of the fields is clone size, J gene, V gene, D gene, CDR3 protein, CDR3 DNA. A D gene is named only where the DNA matches it firmly. The size field is filled for only some rows; it gives once, few, many or a size class.

- TRBJ2-1 TRBV5-1 TRBD1 CASSVDRANEQFF TGCGCCAGCAGCGTGGACAGGGCCAATGAGCAGTTCTTC
- TRBJ2-1 TRBV18 TRBD1 CASSLRTGSPYNEQFF TGTGCCAGCTCACTACGGACAGGGAGCCCCTACAATGAGCAGTTCTTC
- TRBJ1-2 TRBV28 - CASSFHPRLIGDYGYTF TGTGCCAGCAGTTTTCACCCAAGGCTCATAGGGGACTATGGCTACACCTTC
- TRBJ1-1 TRBV29-1 - CSVRVPTTEAFF TGCAGCGTCAGGGTCCCCACGACTGAAGCTTTCTTT
- TRBJ1-5 TRBV5-6 TRBD1 CASSFRGTGTNSNQPQHF TGTGCCAGCAGCTTTAGAGGGACAGGGACTAATAGCAATCAGCCCCAGCATTTT
- TRBJ2-7 TRBV6-5 TRBD2 CASSYQRGDSYEQYF TGTGCCAGCAGTTACCAGCGGGGGGACTCCTACGAGCAGTACTTC
- TRBJ1-4 TRBV5-4 TRBD1 CASSSGVQGFEKLFF TGTGCCAGCAGCTCGGGGGTACAGGGGTTTGAAAAACTGTTTTTT
- TRBJ1-4 TRBV7-9 TRBD1 CASSFGTENEKLFF TGTGCCAGCAGTTTCGGGACAGAGAATGAAAAACTGTTTTTT
- TRBJ1-2 TRBV6-2/TRBV6-3 TRBD1 CASSSEDRVYGYTF TGTGCCAGCAGTTCCGAGGACAGGGTCTATGGCTACACCTTC
once TRBJ2-7 TRBV18 - CASSGTGGTERYF TGTGCCAGCTCGGGGACGGGGGGCACGGAGAGGTACTTC
once TRBJ2-1 TRBV29-1 TRBD1 CSVRDRDPSYNEQFF TGCAGCGTGAGGGACAGGGATCCCTCCTACAATGAGCAGTTCTTC
once TRBJ2-7 TRBV9 - CASSASGQPYEQYF TGTGCCAGCAGCGCCTCCGGACAACCCTACGAGCAGTACTTC
- TRBJ2-5 TRBV21-1 - CASSLDWEGSETQYF TGTGCCAGCAGCCTGGACTGGGAGGGTTCAGAGACCCAGTACTTC
- TRBJ1-6 TRBV19 - CASSISGTTYYNSPLHF TGTGCCAGTAGTATCTCAGGGACAACATACTATAATTCACCCCTCCACTTT
- TRBJ1-2 TRBV4-1 - CASSQDLIQARSYGYTF TGCGCCAGCAGCCAAGATCTTATTCAGGCACGATCCTATGGCTACACCTTC
- TRBJ2-5 TRBV24-1 - CASFQLAVTETQYF TGTGCCTCCTTTCAGTTAGCGGTCACAGAGACCCAGTACTTC
- TRBJ2-5 TRBV3-1/TRBV3-2 TRBD1 CASSGDREQETQYF TGTGCCAGCAGCGGGGACAGGGAGCAGGAGACCCAGTACTTC
- TRBJ1-4 TRBV2 - CASSDGTGWEEKLFF TGTGCCAGCAGTGATGGGACTGGGTGGGAAGAAAAACTGTTTTTT
- TRBJ1-2 TRBV3-1/TRBV3-2 TRBD1 CASSLGRGTGNYGYTF TGTGCCAGCAGCCTAGGGCGGGGGACAGGGAACTATGGCTACACCTTC
- TRBJ2-5 TRBV9 - CASSGEQGWGTQYF TGTGCCAGCAGCGGAGAACAGGGTTGGGGGACCCAGTACTTC
- TRBJ2-2 TRBV6-6 TRBD1 CASSYSETGTGELFF TGTGCCAGCAGTTACTCGGAGACAGGGACCGGGGAGCTGTTTTTT
- TRBJ2-1 TRBV11-2 TRBD2 CASSLSLAGVEQFF TGTGCCAGCAGCTTAAGCCTAGCGGGAGTTGAGCAGTTCTTC
- TRBJ2-5 TRBV27 TRBD1 CASSPSGTGTGETQYF TGTGCCAGCAGCCCGAGCGGGACAGGGACGGGGGAGACCCAGTACTTC
- TRBJ2-7 TRBV27 TRBD2 CASWRAGGPYEQYF TGTGCCAGTTGGCGGGCGGGAGGGCCCTACGAGCAGTACTTC
- TRBJ1-1 TRBV5-1 TRBD1 CASSLGDRVNTEAFF TGCGCCAGCAGCTTGGGGGACAGGGTGAACACTGAAGCTTTCTTT
- TRBJ1-4 TRBV19 - CASTRARNEKLFF TGTGCCAGTACCAGGGCGCGAAATGAAAAACTGTTTTTT
- TRBJ1-2 TRBV5-1 TRBD1 CASSRQGGYGYTF TGCGCCAGCAGCCGACAGGGAGGCTATGGCTACACCTTC
once TRBJ1-3 TRBV6-6 TRBD1 CASTGQGYGNTIYF TGTGCCAGCACGGGACAGGGATATGGAAACACCATATATTTT
- TRBJ2-7 TRBV28 - CASSLDSYEQYF TGTGCCAGCAGCCTAGACAGCTACGAGCAGTACTTC
- TRBJ1-2 TRBV19 - CASRMGPYGYTF TGTGCCAGTAGGATGGGGCCCTATGGCTACACCTTC
- TRBJ2-1 TRBV7-9 TRBD1 CASSFPRGTYNEQFF TGTGCCAGCAGCTTCCCCAGGGGGACCTACAATGAGCAGTTCTTC
- TRBJ2-5 TRBV5-1 TRBD2 CASSLGSGVNQETQYF TGCGCCAGCAGCTTGGGGAGCGGGGTTAACCAAGAGACCCAGTACTTC
once TRBJ2-2 TRBV5-4 TRBD1 CASSTPRQGSNTGELFF TGTGCCAGCAGCACCCCACGACAGGGGTCGAACACCGGGGAGCTGTTTTTT
- TRBJ1-2 TRBV6-5 - CASSPDRNYGYTF TGTGCCAGCAGTCCTGACAGGAACTATGGCTACACCTTC
- TRBJ1-1 TRBV2 - CASTAITGNTEAFF TGTGCCAGCACAGCTATCACAGGGAACACTGAAGCTTTCTTT
- TRBJ2-3 TRBV19 - CASSSGPSDATDTQYF TGTGCCAGTAGTAGCGGGCCGTCTGATGCCACAGATACGCAGTATTTT
- TRBJ1-1 TRBV5-1 TRBD1 CASSVQGAKTEAFF TGCGCCAGCAGCGTACAGGGGGCGAAAACTGAAGCTTTCTTT
- TRBJ2-7 TRBV6-5 TRBD1 CASRSGTGEYEQYF TGTGCCAGCAGATCCGGGACAGGGGAGTACGAGCAGTACTTC
- TRBJ1-1 TRBV6-2/TRBV6-3 TRBD1 CASSYGTENTEAFF TGTGCCAGCAGTTACGGGACAGAGAACACTGAAGCTTTCTTT
once TRBJ1-1 TRBV3-1/TRBV3-2 TRBD1 CASSLMTGGGEAFF TGTGCCAGCAGCCTCATGACAGGGGGCGGCGAGGCTTTCTTT